This T cell receptor beta chain originates from a study of blood T cell repertoires in COVID-19. Study background: Specimens from acute and convalescent COVID-19 originated in the United States, Italy and Spain. PBMCs, B-cell-depleted T cells, or T cells were the source of the cDNA or gDNA that made up the material.

Methods used by the authors: Amplification of reference gene primers was used by the study to estimate nucleated cell counts. The protocol was immunoSEQ multiplex PCR, while the TCRdb copy is restricted to in-frame clones and leaves out a portion. V, J and clone size were drawn from that table, and D and trimming were deduced from the DNA. Found here are about 140,000 clones, roughly 88% of them singletons; the top ten hold 1.5% to 2%. Germline V gives CDR1 MNHEY, CDR2 SMNVEV (reference sequence). V was shortened by 4 bases and J by 3 bases, with 7 bases between the two germline ends. The CDR3 extends over 14 amino acids.

This chain connects TRBV27 to TRBJ1-6, with unresolved D. The TCR originated in a man aged 65-85 years with acute or convalescent COVID-19. Material: peripheral blood. The DNA for the CDR3 is TGTGCCAGCAGTTCCCAGTTCTATAATTCACCCCTCCACTTT. Encoded protein: CASSSQFYNSPLHF.